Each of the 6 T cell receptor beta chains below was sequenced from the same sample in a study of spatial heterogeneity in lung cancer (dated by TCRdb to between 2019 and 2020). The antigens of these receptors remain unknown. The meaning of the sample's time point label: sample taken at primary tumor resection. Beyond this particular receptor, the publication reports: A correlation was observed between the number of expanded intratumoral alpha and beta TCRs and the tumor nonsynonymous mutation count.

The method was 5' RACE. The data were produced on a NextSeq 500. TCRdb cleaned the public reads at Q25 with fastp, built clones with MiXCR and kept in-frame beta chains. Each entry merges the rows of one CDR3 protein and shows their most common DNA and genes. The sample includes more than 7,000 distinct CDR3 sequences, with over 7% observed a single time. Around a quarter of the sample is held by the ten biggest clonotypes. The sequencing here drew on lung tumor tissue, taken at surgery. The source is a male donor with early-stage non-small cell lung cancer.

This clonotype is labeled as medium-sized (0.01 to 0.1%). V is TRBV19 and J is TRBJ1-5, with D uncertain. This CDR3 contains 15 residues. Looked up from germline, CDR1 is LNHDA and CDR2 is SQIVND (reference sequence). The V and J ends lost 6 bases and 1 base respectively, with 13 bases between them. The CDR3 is CASRDLLGSNQPQHF. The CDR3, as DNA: TGTGCCAGTAGGGACCTCCTGGGCAGCAATCAGCCCCAGCATTTT. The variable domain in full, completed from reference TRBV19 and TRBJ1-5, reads DGGITQSPKYLFRKEGQNVTLSCEQNLNHDAMYWYRQDPGQGLRLIYYSQIVNDFQKGDIAEGYSVSREKKESFPLTVTSAQKNPTAFYLCASRDLLGSNQPQHFGDGTRLSIL.

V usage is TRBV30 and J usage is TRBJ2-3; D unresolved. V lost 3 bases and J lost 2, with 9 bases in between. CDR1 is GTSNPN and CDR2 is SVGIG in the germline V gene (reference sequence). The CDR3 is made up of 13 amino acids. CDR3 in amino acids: CAWRKENTDTQYF. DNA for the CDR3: TGTGCCTGGAGGAAAGAAAACACAGATACGCAGTATTTT. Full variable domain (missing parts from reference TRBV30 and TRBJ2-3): SQTIHQWPATLVQPVGSPLSLECTVEGTSNPNLYWYRQAAGRGLQLLFYSVGIGQISSEVPQNLSASRPQDRQFILSSKKLLLSDSGFYLCAWRKENTDTQYFGPGTRLTVL.

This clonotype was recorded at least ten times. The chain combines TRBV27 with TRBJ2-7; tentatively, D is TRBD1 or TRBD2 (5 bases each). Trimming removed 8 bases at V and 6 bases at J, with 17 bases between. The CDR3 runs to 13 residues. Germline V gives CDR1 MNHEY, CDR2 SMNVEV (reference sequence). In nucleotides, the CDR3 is TGTGCCAGCGGACTCTCCGGGGCGGCCGAGCAGTACTTC. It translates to CASGLSGAAEQYF.

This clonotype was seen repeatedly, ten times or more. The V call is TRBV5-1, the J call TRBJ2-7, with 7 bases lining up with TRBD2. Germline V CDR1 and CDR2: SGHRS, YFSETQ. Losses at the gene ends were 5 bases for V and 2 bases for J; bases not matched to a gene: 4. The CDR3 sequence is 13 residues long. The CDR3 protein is CASSRREAYEQYF. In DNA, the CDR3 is TGCGCCAGCAGTCGCCGGGAGGCCTACGAGCAGTACTTC.

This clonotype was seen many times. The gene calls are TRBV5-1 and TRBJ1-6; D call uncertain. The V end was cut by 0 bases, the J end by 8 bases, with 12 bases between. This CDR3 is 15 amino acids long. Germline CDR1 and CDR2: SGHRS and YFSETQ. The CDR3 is CASSLVAESDSPLHF. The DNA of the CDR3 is TGCGCCAGCAGCTTGGTCGCGGAGTCTGATTCACCCCTCCACTTT.

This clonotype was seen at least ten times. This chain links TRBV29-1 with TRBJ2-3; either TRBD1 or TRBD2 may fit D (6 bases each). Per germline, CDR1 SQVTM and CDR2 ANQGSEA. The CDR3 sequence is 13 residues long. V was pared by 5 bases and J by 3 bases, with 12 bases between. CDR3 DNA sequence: TGCAGCGTTATGGGGGGCGGGACAGATACGCAGTATTTT. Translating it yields CSVMGGGTDTQYF.